Given below is one TCR beta chain in context. The sample comes from a study of shared clonotypes between healthy human individuals. Across the whole study: The cohort had two women and a few men, ages 18 to 49.

Germline V lookup: CDR1 KGHSH, CDR2 LQKENI. This CDR3 is built from 15 residues. V was cut by 2 bases and J by 0 bases, with 10 bases left in between. Method: immunoSEQ multiplex PCR; TCRdb's copy keeps in-frame clones and lacks some. The repertoire includes roughly 2.6 million clones, around 94% of them detected once, and around 0.14% sits in the top ten. This sequence joins TRBV18 and TRBJ1-1; no clear D. Input material: naive CD4+ T cells sorted from blood. Subset given: CD45RA+ positively selected. The receptor was derived from a man younger than 35 in good health. This chain's CDR3 is CASSPGLAMNTEAFF. As DNA, the CDR3 is TGTGCCAGCTCACCAGGGCTCGCTATGAACACTGAAGCTTTCTTT. Complete variable domain (other parts from reference TRBV18 and TRBJ1-1): NAGVMQNPRHLVRRRGQEARLRCSPMKGHSHVYWYRQLPEEGLKFMVYLQKENIIDESGMPKERFSAEFPKEGPSILRIQQVVRGDSAAYFCASSPGLAMNTEAFFGQGTRLTVV.